This T cell receptor beta chain was profiled in a study of shared clonotypes between healthy human individuals. Only in-frame clones appear in the TCRdb table, and some are missing; sequencing was by immunoSEQ multiplex PCR. The sample holds around 700,000 clones, about three quarters seen once. This clone appeared a few times. The CDR3 is 14 residues long. Unmatched junction bases numbered 2, after V lost 5 bases and J lost 9 bases. Germline CDR1 and CDR2: SNHLY and FYNNEI. The sequenced sample was memory CD4+ T cells sorted from blood. The subset was: CD45RA-negative fraction. This sequence originates from a woman in her twenties or thirties in good health. The V gene is TRBV2, the J gene TRBJ2-1, with 15 bases lining up with TRBD2. The CDR3 here is CASSKGLAGGEQFF. The CDR3, as DNA: TGTGCCAGCAGTAAGGGACTAGCGGGAGGTGAGCAGTTCTTC.